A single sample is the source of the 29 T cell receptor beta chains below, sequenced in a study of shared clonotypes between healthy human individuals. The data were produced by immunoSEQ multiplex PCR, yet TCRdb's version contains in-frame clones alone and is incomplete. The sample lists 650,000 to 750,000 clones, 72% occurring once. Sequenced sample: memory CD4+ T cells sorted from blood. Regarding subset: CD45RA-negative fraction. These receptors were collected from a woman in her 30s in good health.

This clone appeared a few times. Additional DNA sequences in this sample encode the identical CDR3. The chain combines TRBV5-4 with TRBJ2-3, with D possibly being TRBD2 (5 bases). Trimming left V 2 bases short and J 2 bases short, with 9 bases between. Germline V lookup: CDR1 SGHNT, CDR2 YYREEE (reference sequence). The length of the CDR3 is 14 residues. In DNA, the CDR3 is TGTGCCAGCAGCTTTCCGGGATCCACAGATACGCAGTATTTT. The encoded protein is CASSFPGSTDTQYF. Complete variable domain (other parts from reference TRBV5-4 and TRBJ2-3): ETGVTQSPTHLIKTRGQQVTLRCSSQSGHNTVSWYQQALGQGPQFIFQYYREEENGRGNFPPRFSGLQFPNYSSELNVNALELDDSALYLCASSFPGSTDTQYFGPGTRLTVL.

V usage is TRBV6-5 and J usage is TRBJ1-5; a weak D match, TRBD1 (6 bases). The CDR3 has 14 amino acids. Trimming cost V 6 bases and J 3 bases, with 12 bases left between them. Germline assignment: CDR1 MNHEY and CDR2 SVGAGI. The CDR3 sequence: CASSQQGLNQPQHF. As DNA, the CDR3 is TGTGCCAGCAGCCAACAGGGACTCAATCAGCCCCAGCATTTT.

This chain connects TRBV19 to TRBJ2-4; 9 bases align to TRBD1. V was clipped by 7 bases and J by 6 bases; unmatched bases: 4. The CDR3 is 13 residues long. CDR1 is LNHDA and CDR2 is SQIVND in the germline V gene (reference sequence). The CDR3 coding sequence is TGTGCCAGTACCAGACAGGGGGGAAACATTCAGTACTTC. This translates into CASTRQGGNIQYF.

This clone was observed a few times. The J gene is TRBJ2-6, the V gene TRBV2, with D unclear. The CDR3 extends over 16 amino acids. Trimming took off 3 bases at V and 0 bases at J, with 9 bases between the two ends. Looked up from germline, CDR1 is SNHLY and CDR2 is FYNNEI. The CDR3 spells CASSDSGASGANVLTF. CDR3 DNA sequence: TGTGCCAGCAGTGACTCAGGCGCCTCTGGGGCCAACGTCCTGACTTTC.

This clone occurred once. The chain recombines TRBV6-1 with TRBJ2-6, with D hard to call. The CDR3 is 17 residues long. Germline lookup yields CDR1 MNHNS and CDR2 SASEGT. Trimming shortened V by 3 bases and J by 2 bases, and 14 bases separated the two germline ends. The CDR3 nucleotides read TGTGCCAGCAGTGAGCCTGGTAGCCAACCTGGGGCCAACGTCCTGACTTTC. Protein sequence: CASSEPGSQPGANVLTF.

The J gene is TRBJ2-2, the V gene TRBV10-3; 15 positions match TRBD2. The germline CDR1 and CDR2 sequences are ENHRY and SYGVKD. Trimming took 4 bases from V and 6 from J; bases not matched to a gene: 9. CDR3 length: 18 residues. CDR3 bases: TGTGCCATCAGTGGTCGGGGACTAGCGGGAGGTGGTGCCGGGGAGCTGTTTTTT. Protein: CAISGRGLAGGGAGELFF.

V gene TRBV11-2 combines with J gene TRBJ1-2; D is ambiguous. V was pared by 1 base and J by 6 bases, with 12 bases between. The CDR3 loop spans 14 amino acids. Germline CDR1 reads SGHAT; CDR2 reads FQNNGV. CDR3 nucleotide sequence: TGTGCCAGCAGCTTAGGCTGGGAGGGAGATGGCTACACCTTC. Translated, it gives CASSLGWEGDGYTF.

The CDR3 spells CASSLALAGYTDTQYF. The CDR3 region has the DNA TGTGCCAGCAGCTTAGCGTTAGCGGGGTACACAGATACGCAGTATTTT. The chain carries TRBV7-9 and TRBJ2-3, with 8 bases fitting TRBD2. CDR1 and CDR2 from the germline V gene are SEHNR and FQNEAQ (reference sequence). The CDR3 spans 16 residues. V shed 0 bases and J 2 bases; nucleotides not matched to a gene: 4. The variable domain in full, completed from reference TRBV7-9 and TRBJ2-3, reads DTGVSQNPRHKITKRGQNVTFRCDPISEHNRLYWYRQTLGQGPEFLTYFQNEAQLEKSRLLSDRFSAERPKGSFSTLEIQRTEQGDSAMYLCASSLALAGYTDTQYFGPGTRLTVL.

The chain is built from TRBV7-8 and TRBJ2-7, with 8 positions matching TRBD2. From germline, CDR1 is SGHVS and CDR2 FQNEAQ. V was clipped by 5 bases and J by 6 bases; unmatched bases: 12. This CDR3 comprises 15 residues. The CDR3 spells CASSRLNREGPEQYF. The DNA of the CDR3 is TGTGCCAGCAGCCGTCTGAATCGGGAGGGCCCCGAGCAGTACTTC.

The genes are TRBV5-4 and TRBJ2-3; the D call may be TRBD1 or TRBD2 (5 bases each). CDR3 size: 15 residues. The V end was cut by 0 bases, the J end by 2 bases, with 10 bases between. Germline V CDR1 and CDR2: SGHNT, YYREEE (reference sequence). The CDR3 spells CASSLGGVLTDTQYF. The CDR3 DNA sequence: TGTGCCAGCAGCTTGGGAGGGGTGCTCACAGATACGCAGTATTTT.

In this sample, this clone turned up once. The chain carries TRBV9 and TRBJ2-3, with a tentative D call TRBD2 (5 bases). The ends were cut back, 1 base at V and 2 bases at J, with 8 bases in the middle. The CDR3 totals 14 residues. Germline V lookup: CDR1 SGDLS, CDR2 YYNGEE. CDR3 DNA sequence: TGTGCCAGCAGCGTAAGAGGGTACACAGATACGCAGTATTTT. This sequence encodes CASSVRGYTDTQYF.

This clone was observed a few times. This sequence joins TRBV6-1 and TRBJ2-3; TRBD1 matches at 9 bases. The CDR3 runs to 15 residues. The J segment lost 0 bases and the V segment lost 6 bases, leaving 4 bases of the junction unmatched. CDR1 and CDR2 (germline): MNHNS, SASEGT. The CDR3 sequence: CASRGTGLSTDTQYF. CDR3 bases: TGTGCCAGCAGGGGGACAGGGCTAAGCACAGATACGCAGTATTTT.

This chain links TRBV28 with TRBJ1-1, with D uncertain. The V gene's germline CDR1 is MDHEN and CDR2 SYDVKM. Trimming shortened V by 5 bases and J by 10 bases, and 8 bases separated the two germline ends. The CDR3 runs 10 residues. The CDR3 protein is CASSGERAFF. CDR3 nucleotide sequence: TGTGCCAGCAGTGGGGAACGAGCTTTCTTT.

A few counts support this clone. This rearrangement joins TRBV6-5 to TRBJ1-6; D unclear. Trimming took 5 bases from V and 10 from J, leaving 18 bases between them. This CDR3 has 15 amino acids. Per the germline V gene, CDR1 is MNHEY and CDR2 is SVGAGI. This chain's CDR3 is CASSTTTRGGSPLHF. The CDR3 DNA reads TGTGCCAGCAGTACCACAACTCGGGGAGGATCACCCCTCCACTTT.

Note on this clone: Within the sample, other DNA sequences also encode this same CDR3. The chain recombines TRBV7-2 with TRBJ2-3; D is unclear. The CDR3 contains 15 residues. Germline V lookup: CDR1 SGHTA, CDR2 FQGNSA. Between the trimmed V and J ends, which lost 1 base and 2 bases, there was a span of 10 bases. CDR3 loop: CASSLVALITDTQYF. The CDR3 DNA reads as TGTGCCAGCAGCTTAGTTGCACTAATCACAGATACGCAGTATTTT.

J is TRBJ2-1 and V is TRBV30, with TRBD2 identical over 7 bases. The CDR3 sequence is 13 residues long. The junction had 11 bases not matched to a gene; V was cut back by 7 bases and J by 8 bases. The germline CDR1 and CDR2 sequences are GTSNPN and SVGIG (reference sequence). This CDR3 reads CASRGGSWDEQFF. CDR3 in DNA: TGTGCCTCGCGGGGCGGGAGTTGGGATGAGCAGTTCTTC.

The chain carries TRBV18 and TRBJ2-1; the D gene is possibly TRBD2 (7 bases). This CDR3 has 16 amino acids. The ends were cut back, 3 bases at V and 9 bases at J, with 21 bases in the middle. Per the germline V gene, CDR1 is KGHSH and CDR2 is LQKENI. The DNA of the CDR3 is TGTGCCAGCTCACCCCCTTCAGGGCAGGGAGGGGGTGAGCAGTTCTTC. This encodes CASSPPSGQGGGEQFF.

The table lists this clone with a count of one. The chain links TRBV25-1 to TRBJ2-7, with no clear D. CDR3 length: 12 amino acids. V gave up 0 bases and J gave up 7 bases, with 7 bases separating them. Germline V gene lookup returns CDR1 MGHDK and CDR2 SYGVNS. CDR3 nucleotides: TGTGCCAGCAGTGAATATAGCCGGGAGCAGTACTTC. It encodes CASSEYSREQYF.

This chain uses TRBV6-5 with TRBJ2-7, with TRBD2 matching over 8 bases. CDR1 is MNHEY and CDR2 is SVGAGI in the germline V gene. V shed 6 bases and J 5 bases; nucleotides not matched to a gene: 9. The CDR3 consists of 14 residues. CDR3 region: CASRLTSAQNEQYF. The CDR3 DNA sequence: TGTGCCAGCAGGCTGACTAGCGCGCAGAACGAGCAGTACTTC.

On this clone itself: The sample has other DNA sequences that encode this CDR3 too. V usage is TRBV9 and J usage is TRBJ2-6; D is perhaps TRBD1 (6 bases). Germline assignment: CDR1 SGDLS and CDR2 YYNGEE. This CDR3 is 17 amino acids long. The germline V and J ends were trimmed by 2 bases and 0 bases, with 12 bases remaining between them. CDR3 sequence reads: CASSVDSFSSGANVLTF. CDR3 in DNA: TGTGCCAGCAGCGTGGACAGTTTCAGCTCTGGGGCCAACGTCCTGACTTTC. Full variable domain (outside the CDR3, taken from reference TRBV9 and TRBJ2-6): DSGVTQTPKHLITATGQRVTLRCSPRSGDLSVYWYQQSLDQGLQFLIQYYNGEERAKGNILERFSAQQFPDLHSELNLSSLELGDSALYFCASSVDSFSSGANVLTFGAGSRLTVL.

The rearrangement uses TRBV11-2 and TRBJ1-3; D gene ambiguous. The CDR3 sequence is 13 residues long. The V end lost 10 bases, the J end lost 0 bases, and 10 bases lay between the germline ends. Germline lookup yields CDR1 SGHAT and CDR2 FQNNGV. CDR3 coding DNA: TGTGCCACCGGACGGGTCTCTGGAAACACCATATATTTT. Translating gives CATGRVSGNTIYF. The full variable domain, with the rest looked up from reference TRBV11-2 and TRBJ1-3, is EAGVAQSPRYKIIEKRQSVAFWCNPISGHATLYWYQQILGQGPKLLIQFQNNGVVDDSQLPKDRFSAERLKGVDSTLKIQPAKLEDSAVYLCATGRVSGNTIYFGEGSWLTVV.

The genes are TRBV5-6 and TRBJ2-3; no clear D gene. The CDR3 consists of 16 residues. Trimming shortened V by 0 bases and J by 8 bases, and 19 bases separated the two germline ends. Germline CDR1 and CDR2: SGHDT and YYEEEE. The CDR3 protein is CASSLAIGTDTGTQYF. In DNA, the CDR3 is TGTGCCAGCAGCTTGGCCATAGGTACAGATACGGGTACGCAGTATTTT.

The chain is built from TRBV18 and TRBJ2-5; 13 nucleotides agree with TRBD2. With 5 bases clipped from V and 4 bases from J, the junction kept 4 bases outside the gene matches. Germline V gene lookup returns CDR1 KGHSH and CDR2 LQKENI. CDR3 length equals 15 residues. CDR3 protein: CASSTGLAGVETQYF. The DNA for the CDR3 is TGTGCCAGCTCAACCGGACTAGCGGGAGTAGAGACCCAGTACTTC.

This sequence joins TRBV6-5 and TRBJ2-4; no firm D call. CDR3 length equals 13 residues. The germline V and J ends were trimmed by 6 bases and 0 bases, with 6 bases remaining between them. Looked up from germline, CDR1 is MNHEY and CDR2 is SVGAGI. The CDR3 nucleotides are TGTGCCAGCAGCGAGGTAGCCAAAAACATTCAGTACTTC. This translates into CASSEVAKNIQYF.

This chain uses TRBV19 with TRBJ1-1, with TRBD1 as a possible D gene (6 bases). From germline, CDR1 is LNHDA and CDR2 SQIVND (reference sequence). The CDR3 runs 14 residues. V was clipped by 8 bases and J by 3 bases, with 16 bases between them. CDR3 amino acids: CASAAGAADTEAFF. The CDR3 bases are TGTGCCAGTGCCGCAGGGGCGGCGGACACTGAAGCTTTCTTT.

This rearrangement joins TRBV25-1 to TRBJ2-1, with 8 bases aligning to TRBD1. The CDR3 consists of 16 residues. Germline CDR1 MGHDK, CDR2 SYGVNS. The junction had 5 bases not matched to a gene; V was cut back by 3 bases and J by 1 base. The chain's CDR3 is CASSERGQGSYNEQFF. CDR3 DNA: TGTGCCAGCAGTGAGCGAGGACAGGGATCCTACAATGAGCAGTTCTTC.

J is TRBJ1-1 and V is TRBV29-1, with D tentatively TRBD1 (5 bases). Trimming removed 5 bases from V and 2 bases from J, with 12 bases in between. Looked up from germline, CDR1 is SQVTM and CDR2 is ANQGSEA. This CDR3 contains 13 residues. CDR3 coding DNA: TGCAGCGTTCCCCTCGGGGGAAACACTGAAGCTTTCTTT. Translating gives CSVPLGGNTEAFF.

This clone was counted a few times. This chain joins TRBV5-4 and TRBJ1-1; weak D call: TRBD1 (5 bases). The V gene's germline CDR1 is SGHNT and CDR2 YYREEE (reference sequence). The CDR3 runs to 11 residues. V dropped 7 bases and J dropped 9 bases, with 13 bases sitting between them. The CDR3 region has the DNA TGTGCCAGCGGGGCGGGGGAGCAAGCTTTCTTT. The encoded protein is CASGAGEQAFF.

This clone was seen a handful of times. CDR3 coding DNA: TGTGCCAGCAGTGACTTTCTTTCTAGCGGGAGTTACGAGCAGTACTTC. Amino acids: CASSDFLSSGSYEQYF. The chain has TRBV2 and TRBJ2-7; TRBD2 matches 10 bases. CDR3 size: 16 residues. The ends lost 3 bases at V and 4 bases at J; junction bases unmatched: 9. Germline V CDR1 and CDR2: SNHLY, FYNNEI.